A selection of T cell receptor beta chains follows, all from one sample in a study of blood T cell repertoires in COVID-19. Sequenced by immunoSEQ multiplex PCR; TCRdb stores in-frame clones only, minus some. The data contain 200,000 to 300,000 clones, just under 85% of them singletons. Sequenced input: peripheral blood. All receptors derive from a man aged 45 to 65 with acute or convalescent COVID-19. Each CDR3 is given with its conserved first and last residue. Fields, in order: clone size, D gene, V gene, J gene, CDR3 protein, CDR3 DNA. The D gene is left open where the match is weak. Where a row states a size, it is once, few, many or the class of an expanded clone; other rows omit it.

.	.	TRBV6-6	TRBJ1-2	CASSRSPGTRRNYGYTF	TGTGCCAGCAGCCGATCCCCAGGGACTCGTAGAAACTATGGCTACACCTTC
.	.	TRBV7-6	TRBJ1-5	CASSLGSQGSNQPQHF	TGTGCCAGCAGCTTAGGAAGCCAGGGGTCTAATCAGCCCCAGCATTTT
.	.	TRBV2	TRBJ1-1	CASTRRGEAFF	TGTGCCAGCACGCGAAGGGGTGAAGCTTTCTTT
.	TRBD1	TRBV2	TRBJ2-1	CASSTDRGGLGNEQFF	TGTGCCAGCAGTACGGACAGGGGAGGTTTGGGCAATGAGCAGTTCTTC
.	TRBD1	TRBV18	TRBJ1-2	CASSPDLVGTAYGYTF	TGTGCCAGCTCACCGGACCTGGTTGGGACAGCTTATGGCTACACCTTC
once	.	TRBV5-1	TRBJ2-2	CASSLGYGNTGELFF	TGCGCCAGCAGCTTGGGGTACGGGAACACCGGGGAGCTGTTTTTT
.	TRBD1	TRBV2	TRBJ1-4	CAGSGTGYEKLFF	TGTGCCGGTTCCGGGACAGGCTATGAAAAACTGTTTTTT
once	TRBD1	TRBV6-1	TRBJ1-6	CASSDGQGGSPLHF	TGTGCCAGCAGTGACGGACAGGGAGGTTCACCCCTCCACTTT
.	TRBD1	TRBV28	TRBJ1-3	CASSLSQGQGGNTIYF	TGTGCCAGCAGTTTGAGTCAGGGACAGGGGGGAAACACCATATATTTT
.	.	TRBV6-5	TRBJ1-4	CASSSQGFSEKLFF	TGTGCCAGCAGTTCCCAGGGATTTTCTGAAAAACTGTTTTTT
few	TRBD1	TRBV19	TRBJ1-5	CASRYGTGENQPQHF	TGTGCCAGTAGATACGGGACAGGGGAAAATCAGCCCCAGCATTTT
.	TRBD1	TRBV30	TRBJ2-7	CAWSVQGVGSYEQYF	TGTGCCTGGAGTGTACAGGGGGTTGGATCCTACGAGCAGTACTTC
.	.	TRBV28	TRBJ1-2	CASTPGGLNGYTF	TGTGCCAGCACCCCCGGGGGGCTGAATGGCTACACCTTC
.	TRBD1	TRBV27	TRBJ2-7	CASSLRQGKTYEQYF	TGTGCCAGCAGTTTACGACAGGGGAAAACCTACGAGCAGTACTTC
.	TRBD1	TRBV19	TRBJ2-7	CASRTTGASFYEQYF	TGTGCCAGTAGAACGACAGGGGCCTCTTTCTACGAGCAGTACTTC
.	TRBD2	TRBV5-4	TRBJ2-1	CASSRPVVSGRTRYNEQFF	TGTGCCAGCAGCCGCCCGGTAGTTAGCGGGAGAACTAGGTACAATGAGCAGTTCTTC
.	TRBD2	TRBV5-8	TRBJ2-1	CASSPGGGAHEQFF	TGTGCCAGCAGTCCTGGCGGGGGGGCACATGAGCAGTTCTTC
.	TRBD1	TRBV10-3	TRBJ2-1	CAISGTGGVRNEQFF	TGTGCCATCAGCGGGACAGGGGGCGTTCGGAATGAGCAGTTCTTC
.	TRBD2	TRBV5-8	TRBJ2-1	CASSPRLAGGTMVQFF	TGTGCCAGCAGCCCGAGACTAGCGGGAGGGACAATGGTGCAGTTCTTC
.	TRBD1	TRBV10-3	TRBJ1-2	CAISESGQGKTLPPNYGYTF	TGTGCCATCAGTGAGTCGGGACAGGGGAAGACCCTGCCACCAAACTATGGCTACACCTTC
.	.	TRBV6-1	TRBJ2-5	CASSEQGWETQYF	TGTGCCAGCAGTGAGCAGGGTTGGGAGACCCAGTACTTC
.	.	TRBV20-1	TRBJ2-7	CSASWQGQHYEQYF	TGCAGTGCTAGTTGGCAGGGACAACACTACGAGCAGTACTTC
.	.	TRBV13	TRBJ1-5	CASSSRDMSNQPQHF	TGTGCCAGCAGCTCACGGGACATGAGCAATCAGCCCCAGCATTTT
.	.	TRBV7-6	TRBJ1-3	CASSPGTPRSGNTIYF	TGTGCCAGCAGCCCCGGGACACCCCGCTCTGGAAACACCATATATTTT
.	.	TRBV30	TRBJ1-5	CAWSAQGTSNQPQHF	TGTGCCTGGAGTGCACAGGGAACAAGCAATCAGCCCCAGCATTTT
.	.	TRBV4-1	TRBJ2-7	CASSATGNDEQYF	TGCGCCAGCAGCGCCACAGGGAATGACGAGCAGTACTTC
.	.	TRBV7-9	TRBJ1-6	CASSLSLSQNSPLHF	TGTGCCAGCAGCTTAAGTCTGAGTCAAAATTCACCCCTCCACTTT
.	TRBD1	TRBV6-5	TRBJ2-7	CASRPGTGPYEQYF	TGTGCCAGTCGTCCCGGGACAGGCCCCTACGAGCAGTACTTC
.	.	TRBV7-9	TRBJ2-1	CASSFRLVAQEQFF	TGTGCCAGCAGCTTTAGACTAGTTGCCCAAGAGCAGTTCTTC
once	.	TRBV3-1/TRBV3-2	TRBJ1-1	CASSQGVLTEAFF	TGTGCCAGCAGCCAAGGAGTGCTCACTGAAGCTTTCTTT
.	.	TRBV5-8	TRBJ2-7	CASSTVSYYEQYF	TGTGCCAGCAGCACCGTTAGCTACTACGAGCAGTACTTC
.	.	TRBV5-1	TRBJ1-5	CASSFLQNYSNQPQHF	TGCGCCAGCAGCTTTCTTCAAAACTATAGCAATCAGCCCCAGCATTTT
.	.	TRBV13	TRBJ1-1	CASSLEDRNTEAFF	TGTGCCAGCAGCTTAGAAGACAGAAACACTGAAGCTTTCTTT
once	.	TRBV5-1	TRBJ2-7	CASSPGYEQYF	TGCGCCAGCAGCCCGGGGTACGAGCAGTACTTC
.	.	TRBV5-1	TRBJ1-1	CASRQAQSTEAFF	TGCGCCAGCAGACAGGCACAGAGCACTGAAGCTTTCTTT
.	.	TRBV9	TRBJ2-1	CASSVAGPSGYEQFF	TGTGCCAGCAGCGTAGCTGGACCAAGCGGCTATGAGCAGTTCTTC
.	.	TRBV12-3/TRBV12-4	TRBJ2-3	CASRDSTDTQYF	TGTGCCAGCAGGGACTCCACAGATACGCAGTATTTT
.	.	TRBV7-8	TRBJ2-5	CASSLTVQETQYF	TGTGCCAGCAGCCTCACAGTGCAGGAGACCCAGTACTTC
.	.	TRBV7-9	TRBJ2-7	CASSLVGGTKAYEQYF	TGTGCCAGCAGCTTAGTGGGGGGGACAAAAGCCTACGAGCAGTACTTC
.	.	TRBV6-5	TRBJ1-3	CASSYGELAGNTIYF	TGTGCCAGCAGTTACGGGGAGTTAGCTGGAAACACCATATATTTT
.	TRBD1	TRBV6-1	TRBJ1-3	CASSDGTDSYSGNTIYF	TGTGCCAGCAGTGACGGGACAGACAGTTACTCTGGAAACACCATATATTTT
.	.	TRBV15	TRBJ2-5	CATSREPGGAGETQYF	TGTGCCACCAGCAGAGAACCCGGGGGAGCGGGAGAGACCCAGTACTTC
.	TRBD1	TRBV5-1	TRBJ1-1	CASSFSGQGANTEAFF	TGCGCCAGCAGCTTCTCGGGACAGGGGGCGAACACTGAAGCTTTCTTT
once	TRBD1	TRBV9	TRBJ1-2	CASSPKDRAYGYTF	TGTGCCAGCAGCCCAAAAGACAGGGCCTATGGCTACACCTTC